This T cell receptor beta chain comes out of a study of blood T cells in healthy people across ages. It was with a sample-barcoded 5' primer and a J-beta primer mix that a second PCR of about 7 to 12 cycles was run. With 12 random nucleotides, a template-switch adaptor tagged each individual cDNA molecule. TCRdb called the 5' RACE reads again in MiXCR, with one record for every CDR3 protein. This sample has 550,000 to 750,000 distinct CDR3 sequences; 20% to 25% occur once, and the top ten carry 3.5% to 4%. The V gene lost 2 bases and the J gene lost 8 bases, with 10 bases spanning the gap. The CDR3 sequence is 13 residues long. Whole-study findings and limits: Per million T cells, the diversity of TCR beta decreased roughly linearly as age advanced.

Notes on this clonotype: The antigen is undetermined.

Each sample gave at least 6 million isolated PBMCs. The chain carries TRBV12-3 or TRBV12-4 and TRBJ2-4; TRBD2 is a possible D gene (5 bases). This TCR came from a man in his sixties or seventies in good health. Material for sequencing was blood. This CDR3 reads CASSLLAVDIQYF. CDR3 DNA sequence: TGTGCCAGCAGTTTACTAGCCGTGGACATTCAGTACTTC.